This T cell receptor (beta chain) was obtained from a study of blood T cell repertoires in COVID-19. Study details: Researchers got acute and convalescent COVID-19 samples from the United States, Italy and Spain. In each case, the material was cDNA or gDNA derived from T cells, B-cell-depleted T cells, or PBMCs.

Authors' methods: Reference gene primers were amplified, and this amplification served to estimate nucleated cell counts. Measured with immunoSEQ multiplex PCR; TCRdb has only the in-frame clones, and not every one. Clone size and the V and J calls come from that table; the DNA yielded D and trimming. In the table there are 70,000 or so clones, roughly 87% of which are singletons. The V end lost 8 bases, the J end lost 2 bases, and 11 bases lay between the germline ends. Germline loops: CDR1 MNHEY, CDR2 SVGAGI. The CDR3 sequence is 13 residues long. This TCR was recovered from a woman aged 45-65 years with acute or convalescent COVID-19. V usage is TRBV6-5 and J usage is TRBJ2-3, with D unclear. The material sequenced was peripheral blood. CDR3 residues: CASAAGFTDTQYF. In DNA, the CDR3 is TGTGCCAGCGCAGCCGGGTTCACAGATACGCAGTATTTT.